The 13 T cell receptor beta chains listed next were all sequenced from one sample in a study of T-cell memory formation after mild COVID-19. Using its own MiXCR run on the 5' RACE reads, TCRdb lists one record per CDR3 protein. The data hold around 260,000 distinct CDR3 sequences, with around 16% observed a single time. The source material was PBMCs or a T cell subset sorted from them (not recorded which). The receptors derive from a man in his late teens or twenties who had mild COVID-19 (a few samples of this study predate the infection). Cell type and time point are not known.

The rearrangement links TRBV7-9 to TRBJ1-2, with 9 bases matching TRBD1. Germline V gene lookup returns CDR1 SEHNR and CDR2 FQNEAQ (reference sequence). Germline trimming cut 5 bases from V and 7 bases from J; bases unmatched to any gene: 11. The CDR3 contains 15 residues. CDR3 region: CASSPTKQGAPGYTF. CDR3 coding DNA: TGTGCCAGCAGCCCGACCAAACAGGGGGCGCCTGGCTACACCTTC.

The V call is TRBV2, the J call TRBJ1-3, with TRBD1 matching over 9 bases. The CDR3 length is 13 residues. CDR1 and CDR2 from the germline V gene are SNHLY and FYNNEI. With 7 bases clipped from V and 9 bases from J, the junction kept 7 bases outside the gene matches. The CDR3 loop is CASTRDRAGTIYF. CDR3 bases: TGTGCCAGCACCAGGGACAGGGCTGGCACCATATATTTT.

Only a few counts were recorded for this clonotype. This rearrangement joins TRBV9 to TRBJ1-2; D is ambiguous. The CDR3 sequence is 15 residues long. Trimming removed 0 bases from V and 2 bases from J, with 11 bases in between. Germline CDR1 and CDR2: SGDLS and YYNGEE. DNA for the CDR3: TGTGCCAGCAGCGTAGGGCCTACCCCGAACTATGGCTACACCTTC. It yields the protein CASSVGPTPNYGYTF.

In its sample, this clonotype was seen many times. This chain connects TRBV7-9 to TRBJ2-5; a possible D gene is TRBD2 (8 bases). Per germline, CDR1 SEHNR and CDR2 FQNEAQ (reference sequence). The CDR3 totals 16 residues. The V end lost 4 bases, the J end lost 5 bases, and 20 bases lay between the germline ends. The CDR3 DNA sequence: TGTGCCAGCAGCTCCTCGGGAGGGGGCGCATGGGAGACCCAGTACTTC. It specifies CASSSSGGGAWETQYF. The full variable domain, its missing parts supplied by reference TRBV7-9 and TRBJ2-5, is DTGVSQNPRHKITKRGQNVTFRCDPISEHNRLYWYRQTLGQGPEFLTYFQNEAQLEKSRLLSDRFSAERPKGSFSTLEIQRTEQGDSAMYLCASSSSGGGAWETQYFGPGTRLLVL.

The chain couples TRBV4-3 to TRBJ2-7, with a possible D match to TRBD1 (6 bases). The CDR3 totals 14 residues. V gave up 0 bases and J gave up 4 bases, with 10 bases separating them. Germline CDR1 LGHNA, CDR2 YSLEER. The CDR3 bases are TGCGCCAGCAGCCAAGATTGGGGGCAGTACGAGCAGTACTTC. Its protein product is CASSQDWGQYEQYF.

At least ten counts were recorded for this clonotype. V is TRBV7-9 and J is TRBJ1-1; D possibly corresponds to TRBD1 (5 bases). Germline V gene data show CDR1 as SEHNR and CDR2 as FQNEAQ (reference sequence). V lost 6 bases and J 0 bases, leaving 20 bases between the germline ends. This CDR3 comprises 17 residues. The CDR3 DNA sequence: TGTGCCAGCAGTTATGGGCCGGGACGGCGCATGAACACTGAAGCTTTCTTT. This sequence encodes CASSYGPGRRMNTEAFF. Full variable domain (remainder filled in from reference TRBV7-9 and TRBJ1-1): DTGVSQNPRHKITKRGQNVTFRCDPISEHNRLYWYRQTLGQGPEFLTYFQNEAQLEKSRLLSDRFSAERPKGSFSTLEIQRTEQGDSAMYLCASSYGPGRRMNTEAFFGQGTRLTVV.

This clonotype appeared many times. This chain links TRBV7-9 with TRBJ1-1; no definite D call. Trimming took 2 bases from V and 5 from J, leaving 18 bases between them. Germline assignment: CDR1 SEHNR and CDR2 FQNEAQ (reference sequence). The CDR3 is made up of 16 amino acids. CDR3 in DNA: TGTGCCAGCAGCTTATACCGGCTAAGGATCGAAACTGAAGCTTTCTTT. Amino acids: CASSLYRLRIETEAFF.

This clonotype was picked up a small number of times. The rearrangement links TRBV7-2 to TRBJ2-7; D might be TRBD1 or TRBD2, each matching 5 bases. The CDR3 extends over 12 amino acids. In germline, CDR1 is SGHTA, CDR2 FQGNSA. Trimming pared 5 bases from V and 9 bases from J, leaving 14 bases between. The CDR3 DNA reads as TGTGCCAGCAGCGTCCTCGGGACCTGGCAGTACTTC. It specifies CASSVLGTWQYF.

The V and J genes are TRBV20-1 and TRBJ2-1, with D possibly TRBD1 on 6 matching bases. There are 16 residues in the CDR3. Germline-derived CDR1 and CDR2 are DFQATT and SNEGSKA (reference sequence). V was clipped by 0 bases and J by 0 bases, with 12 bases between them. The CDR3 loop is CSARDRTGSSYNEQFF. In DNA, the CDR3 is TGCAGTGCTAGAGATCGTACAGGGAGCTCCTACAATGAGCAGTTCTTC.

In this sample, this clonotype turned up a few times. The chain couples TRBV4-1 to TRBJ2-1; tentative D call: TRBD1 (6 bases). This CDR3 has 14 amino acids. Trimming cost V 2 bases and J 10 bases, with 15 bases left between them. Germline loops: CDR1 MGHRA, CDR2 YSYEKL. The CDR3 nucleotides read TGCGCCAGCAGCCAATCTAGGGGGATGGAAGAGCAGTTCTTC. Its protein is CASSQSRGMEEQFF.

This clonotype was counted between two and nine times. J is TRBJ1-2 and V is TRBV7-2; TRBD1 agrees at 9 bases. Germline trimming cut 0 bases from V and 5 bases from J; bases unmatched to any gene: 10. This CDR3 contains 17 residues. Germline V gives CDR1 SGHTA, CDR2 FQGNSA. The CDR3 here is CASSLAGTGSVFYGYTF. DNA for the CDR3: TGTGCCAGCAGCTTAGCCGGGACAGGGTCTGTATTTTATGGCTACACCTTC.

This clonotype was detected only a few times. The V and J genes are TRBV12-3 or TRBV12-4 and TRBJ2-6; D may correspond to TRBD1 or TRBD2 (6 bases each). Trimming stripped 2 bases from V and 2 bases from J, with 13 bases between. The CDR3 is made up of 17 amino acids. In nucleotides, the CDR3 is TGTGCCAGCAGTTTAAGGGGGGCTACCACTGGGGCCAACGTCCTGACTTTC. Translated: CASSLRGATTGANVLTF.

The sample holds many counts of this clonotype. The J gene is TRBJ2-5, the V gene TRBV5-1; D perhaps matches TRBD2 (5 bases). Germline V gene data show CDR1 as SGHRS and CDR2 as YFSETQ. The CDR3 contains 14 residues. V lost 4 bases and J lost 5, with 15 bases in between. The CDR3 sequence is CASSRHPGGETQYF. CDR3 nucleotide sequence: TGCGCCAGCAGCCGACACCCGGGCGGGGAGACCCAGTACTTC.